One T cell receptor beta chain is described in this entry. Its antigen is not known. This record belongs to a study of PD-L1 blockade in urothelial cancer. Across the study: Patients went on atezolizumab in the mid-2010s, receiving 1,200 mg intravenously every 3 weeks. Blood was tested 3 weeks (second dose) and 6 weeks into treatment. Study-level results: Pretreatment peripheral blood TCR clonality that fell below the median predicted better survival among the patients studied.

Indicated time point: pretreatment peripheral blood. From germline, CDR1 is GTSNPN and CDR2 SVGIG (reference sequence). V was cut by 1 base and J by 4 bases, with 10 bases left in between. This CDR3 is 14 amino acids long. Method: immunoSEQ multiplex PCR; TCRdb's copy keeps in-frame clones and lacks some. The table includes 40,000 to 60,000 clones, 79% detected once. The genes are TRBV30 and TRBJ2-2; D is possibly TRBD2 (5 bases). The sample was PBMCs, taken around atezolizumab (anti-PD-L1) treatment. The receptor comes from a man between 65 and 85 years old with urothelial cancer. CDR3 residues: CAWSGLSGTGELFF. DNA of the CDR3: TGTGCCTGGAGTGGACTCAGCGGCACCGGGGAGCTGTTTTTT.